Each of the 13 T cell receptor beta chains below was sequenced from the same sample in a study of identical twins. TCRdb re-derived calls from the 5' RACE reads in MiXCR, one entry per CDR3 protein. Among 650,000 to 800,000 distinct CDR3 sequences listed, more than 6.5% were seen once. The data also belong to a second study, concerning yellow fever vaccine responses in identical twins.

Material for sequencing was PBMCs. The receptors shown here come from a woman between 18 and 29 years old in good health.

Many counts were recorded for this clonotype. The chain employs TRBV15 and TRBJ2-1; weak D call: TRBD2 (6 bases). Germline CDR1 and CDR2: LNHNV and YYDKDF (reference sequence). The CDR3 is made up of 17 amino acids. V was pared by 5 bases and J by 3 bases, with 20 bases between. The chain's CDR3 is CATSFIGAGLSYNEQFF. CDR3 sequence (DNA): TGTGCCACCAGCTTCATTGGTGCGGGACTCAGCTACAATGAGCAGTTCTTC. The variable domain in full, with the rest retrieved from reference TRBV15 and TRBJ2-1, is DAMVIQNPRYQVTQFGKPVTLSCSQTLNHNVMYWYQQKSSQAPKLLFHYYDKDFNNEADTPDNFQSRRPNTSFCFLDIRSPGLGDTAMYLCATSFIGAGLSYNEQFFGPGTRLTVL.

The rearrangement links TRBV11-2 to TRBJ2-1; no clear D. V dropped 5 bases and J dropped 4 bases, with 15 bases sitting between them. The CDR3 sequence is 15 residues long. The germline V gene encodes CDR1 SGHAT and CDR2 FQNNGV. The CDR3 DNA sequence: TGTGCCAGCAGCCGACCCCTTGGATGGTACAATGAGCAGTTCTTC. Protein: CASSRPLGWYNEQFF.

This sequence joins TRBV11-1 and TRBJ2-3; D gene uncertain. CDR1 and CDR2 from the germline V gene are SGHAT and FQDESV (reference sequence). V lost 1 base to trimming and J lost 0 bases, with 17 bases between them. CDR3 size: 18 residues. In DNA, the CDR3 is TGTGCCAGCAGCTTAGGAAGGGTCGGGTTGTCGAGCACAGATACGCAGTATTTT. Its protein product is CASSLGRVGLSSTDTQYF.

This clonotype was counted at least ten times. V gene TRBV7-9 combines with J gene TRBJ2-2, with D possibly TRBD2 on 6 matching bases. Germline V gene lookup returns CDR1 SEHNR and CDR2 FQNEAQ (reference sequence). The CDR3 covers 16 residues. With 2 bases removed from V and 3 bases from J, the gap between germline ends came to 13 bases. The CDR3 nucleotides read TGTGCCAGCAGCTTAAATCGGGGGTCGGACACCGGGGAGCTGTTTTTT. It encodes CASSLNRGSDTGELFF.

The rearrangement uses TRBV6-2 or TRBV6-3 and TRBJ2-2; 9 bases map to TRBD1. The V gene's germline CDR1 is MNHEY and CDR2 SVGEGT. Trimming at V came to 5 bases and at J to 1 base, leaving 14 bases not matched to a gene. The CDR3 totals 19 residues. The DNA for the CDR3 is TGTGCCAGCAGTACGGACCCTACAGGGGGCCGATTGAACACCGGGGAGCTGTTTTTT. Protein sequence: CASSTDPTGGRLNTGELFF.

This clonotype was seen only a few times. The rearrangement joins TRBV10-2 to TRBJ2-3, with D perhaps TRBD2 (5 bases). CDR3 length: 15 amino acids. Trimming removed 3 bases from V and 2 bases from J, with 12 bases in between. CDR1 is WSHSY, CDR2 SAAADI, per germline. The CDR3 here is CASSERVRDTDTQYF. CDR3 bases: TGCGCCAGCAGTGAAAGGGTACGGGACACAGATACGCAGTATTTT.

This clonotype was counted between two and nine times. The chain has TRBV30 and TRBJ2-5, with a possible D match to TRBD1 (6 bases). The germline V gene encodes CDR1 GTSNPN and CDR2 SVGIG (reference sequence). There are 17 residues in the CDR3. V was clipped by 0 bases and J by 5 bases, with 22 bases between them. The CDR3 sequence: CAWSVPVGGTFLETQYF. CDR3 coding DNA: TGTGCCTGGAGTGTCCCGGTAGGGGGTACGTTTCTGGAGACCCAGTACTTC.

This clonotype was found many times. The V gene is TRBV12-3 or TRBV12-4, the J gene TRBJ2-2, with D maybe TRBD1 (5 bases). The ends were cut back, 4 bases at V and 0 bases at J, with 12 bases in the middle. This CDR3 is 16 amino acids long. In DNA form, the CDR3 reads TGTGCCAGCAGTTCCTATCAGGGTTCGAACACCGGGGAGCTGTTTTTT. This sequence encodes CASSSYQGSNTGELFF.

This rearrangement joins TRBV27 to TRBJ2-3, with 9 bases aligning to TRBD1. The germline CDR1 and CDR2 sequences are MNHEY and SMNVEV (reference sequence). The V and J ends lost 10 bases and 1 base, in that order; junction bases with no gene match: 9. This CDR3 spans 15 amino acids. The CDR3 DNA reads as TGTGCCATCTGGACAGGGGAGTATGGCACAGATACGCAGTATTTT. Amino acids: CAIWTGEYGTDTQYF.

This clonotype was found a few times. The chain couples TRBV12-3 or TRBV12-4 to TRBJ2-7; a possible D gene is TRBD2 (6 bases). The CDR3 extends over 13 amino acids. Trimming removed 5 bases at V and 4 bases at J, with 12 bases between. The CDR3 spells CASSGTDTYEQYF. CDR3 nucleotide sequence: TGTGCCAGCAGTGGGACTGATACGTACGAGCAGTACTTC.

The V call is TRBV20-1, the J call TRBJ2-7; 14 bases are shared with TRBD2. Unmatched junction bases numbered 10, after V lost 0 bases and J lost 0 bases. Per germline, CDR1 DFQATT and CDR2 SNEGSKA (reference sequence). CDR3 length: 19 amino acids. Here the CDR3 reads CSARDLRLAGGPLSYEQYF. CDR3 nucleotides: TGCAGTGCTAGAGATCTCCGACTAGCGGGAGGGCCTCTCTCCTACGAGCAGTACTTC.

A few counts support this clonotype. The chain combines TRBV6-5 with TRBJ2-1, with D unclear. Deletions cut 0 bases from V and 6 bases from J, with 12 bases between. This CDR3 contains 15 residues. Germline V gives CDR1 MNHEY, CDR2 SVGAGI. In DNA form, the CDR3 reads TGTGCCAGCAGTTACTCGTTCTTTCGCGTCAATGAGCAGTTCTTC. Translation gives CASSYSFFRVNEQFF.

The table lists this clonotype with a few counts. This rearrangement joins TRBV11-2 to TRBJ2-1; 14 bases are shared with TRBD2. There are 20 residues in the CDR3. V lost 5 bases, J lost 2 bases, and 14 bases stayed unmatched. Germline lookup yields CDR1 SGHAT and CDR2 FQNNGV. As DNA, the CDR3 is TGTGCCAGCAGCAAGGGACTAGCGGGAGTGGAGTATGTGGCCTACAATGAGCAGTTCTTC. Its protein is CASSKGLAGVEYVAYNEQFF.